One sample yielded the 25 T cell receptor beta chains listed below, sequenced in a study of blood T cell repertoires in COVID-19. Using immunoSEQ multiplex PCR, the repertoire was profiled, and TCRdb retains in-frame clones only, with some absent. This sample has 200,000 to 250,000 clones, with around 90% found just once. The specimen sequenced was PBMCs or T cells enriched from blood (not recorded which). The receptor source for this set is a woman in her fifties or sixties with acute COVID-19.

The chain uses TRBV29-1 and TRBJ1-2; unclear D gene. V lost 3 bases and J lost 0, with 8 bases in between. CDR3 length: 13 amino acids. Germline CDR1 SQVTM, CDR2 ANQGSEA. The CDR3 region is CSVELIANYGYTF. Here the CDR3 DNA reads TGCAGCGTTGAGCTGATAGCTAACTATGGCTACACCTTC.

The rearrangement links TRBV7-2 to TRBJ2-5; 8 nucleotides align to TRBD2. Trimming at V came to 5 bases and at J to 7 bases, leaving 12 bases not matched to a gene. In germline, CDR1 is SGHTA, CDR2 FQGNSA. The CDR3 consists of 15 residues. CDR3 protein: CASSLPGGRTVTQYF. DNA for the CDR3: TGTGCCAGCAGCCTCCCGGGGGGGCGGACTGTGACCCAGTACTTC.

V is TRBV19 and J is TRBJ2-5; D ambiguous. Germline CDR1 and CDR2: LNHDA and SQIVND (reference sequence). This CDR3 has 15 amino acids. V shed 9 bases and J shed 1 base, with 18 bases lying between them. The CDR3 coding sequence is TGTGCCAGCACCCCCACCTCAGTGATCCAAGAGACCCAGTACTTC. The encoded protein is CASTPTSVIQETQYF.

The rearrangement links TRBV3-1 (or the pseudogene TRBV3-2) to TRBJ1-1, with D possibly matching TRBD1 (6 bases). Germline lookup yields CDR1 LGHDT and CDR2 YNNKEL (reference sequence). V lost 4 bases and J lost 8, with 17 bases in between. This CDR3 is built from 14 residues. The CDR3 DNA sequence: TGTGCCAGCAGCCGAACTACAGGGTCACCGGAAGCTTTCTTT. Protein: CASSRTTGSPEAFF.

The rearrangement links TRBV19 to TRBJ2-7, with 8 bases that match TRBD2. The CDR3 has 16 residues. Per the germline V gene, CDR1 is LNHDA and CDR2 is SQIVND (reference sequence). The V segment lost 4 bases and the J segment 0 bases; nucleotides outside the gene matches: 8. Written as DNA, the CDR3 is TGTGCCAGTAGTAGACCAATAGCGGGGAGCTCCTACGAGCAGTACTTC. Translation gives CASSRPIAGSSYEQYF.

This chain links TRBV7-6 with TRBJ1-1, with a tentative D call TRBD1 (5 bases). V was trimmed by 5 bases and J by 5 bases, leaving 15 bases between them. The CDR3 consists of 14 residues. Germline V gene lookup returns CDR1 SGHVS and CDR2 FNYEAQ. CDR3 sequence reads: CASSLGPSGTEAFF. Written as DNA, the CDR3 is TGTGCCAGCAGCCTGGGGCCGTCCGGGACTGAAGCTTTCTTT. The full variable domain, with the rest looked up from reference TRBV7-6 and TRBJ1-1, is GAGVSQSPRYKVTKRGQDVALRCDPISGHVSLYWYRQALGQGPEFLTYFNYEAQQDKSGLPNDRFSAERPEGSISTLTIQRTEQRDSAMYRCASSLGPSGTEAFFGQGTRLTVV.

J is TRBJ1-1 and V is TRBV11-2; weak D call: TRBD1 (6 bases). V was trimmed by 5 bases and J by 2 bases, leaving 12 bases between them. The CDR3 spans 14 residues. Germline V lookup: CDR1 SGHAT, CDR2 FQNNGV. The DNA for the CDR3 is TGTGCCAGCAGCGTATTCAGGGGTAACACTGAAGCTTTCTTT. This encodes CASSVFRGNTEAFF.

The chain uses TRBV5-1 and TRBJ1-2; D not certain. The length of the CDR3 is 12 residues. Looked up from germline, CDR1 is SGHRS and CDR2 is YFSETQ. Between the trimmed V and J ends, which lost 3 bases and 3 bases, there was a span of 6 bases. CDR3 amino acids: CASSSTYYGYTF. CDR3 sequence (DNA): TGCGCCAGCAGCTCTACCTACTATGGCTACACCTTC. The complete variable domain, with remaining parts taken from reference TRBV5-1 and TRBJ1-2, reads KAGVTQTPRYLIKTRGQQVTLSCSPISGHRSVSWYQQTPGQGLQFLFEYFSETQRNKGNFPGRFSGRQFSNSRSEMNVSTLELGDSALYLCASSSTYYGYTFGSGTRLTVV.

In DNA, the CDR3 is TGTGCCAGCAGTTTTACGACAGGGGCTGGAAACACCATATATTTT. This sequence encodes CASSFTTGAGNTIYF. The chain recombines TRBV28 with TRBJ1-3; 8 bases fit TRBD1. This CDR3 region has 15 residues. Looked up from germline, CDR1 is MDHEN and CDR2 is SYDVKM. Germline trimming cut 3 bases from V and 2 bases from J; bases unmatched to any gene: 3.

The chain couples TRBV12-3 or TRBV12-4 to TRBJ1-5, with 8 bases lining up with TRBD1. The trim removed 5 bases at V and 6 bases at J, leaving 3 bases unmatched. The CDR3 consists of 13 residues. This chain's CDR3 is CASSGQGAQPQHF. The CDR3, as DNA: TGTGCCAGCAGTGGACAGGGCGCTCAGCCCCAGCATTTT.

The gene calls are TRBV24-1 and TRBJ1-2, with 8 bases identical to TRBD1. Germline trimming cut 4 bases from V and 4 bases from J; bases unmatched to any gene: 13. Germline V gene data show CDR1 as KGHDR and CDR2 as SFDVKD. The CDR3 is made up of 17 amino acids. Here the CDR3 reads CATSDTTKGTGVYGYTF. For the CDR3, the DNA is TGTGCCACCAGTGACACAACGAAAGGGACAGGAGTCTATGGCTACACCTTC.

J is TRBJ1-2 and V is TRBV7-2; the D is unclear. V lost 1 base and J 2 bases, leaving 8 bases between the germline ends. CDR1 and CDR2 from the germline V gene are SGHTA and FQGNSA. The CDR3 length is 14 residues. In nucleotides, the CDR3 is TGTGCCAGCAGCTTAGTTCGGGGAAACTATGGCTACACCTTC. Translated, it gives CASSLVRGNYGYTF. The full variable domain, rest sourced from reference TRBV7-2 and TRBJ1-2, is GAGVSQSPSNKVTEKGKDVELRCDPISGHTALYWYRQSLGQGLEFLIYFQGNSAPDKSGLPSDRFSAERTGGSVSTLTIQRTQQEDSAVYLCASSLVRGNYGYTFGSGTRLTVV.

This rearrangement joins TRBV28 to TRBJ2-4; tentative D call: TRBD1 (6 bases). V was pared by 6 bases and J by 3 bases, with 24 bases between. Germline CDR1 reads MDHEN; CDR2 reads SYDVKM. This CDR3 is built from 18 residues. This CDR3 reads CASSEIVHGTTVKNIQYF. The CDR3 DNA is TGTGCCAGCAGCGAAATAGTTCACGGGACAACCGTCAAAAACATTCAGTACTTC.

A few counts support this clone. This chain joins TRBV3-1 (or the pseudogene TRBV3-2) and TRBJ2-7, with no clear D. The CDR3 has 12 residues. Trimming left V 3 bases short and J 1 base short, with 4 bases between. Looked up from germline, CDR1 is LGHDT and CDR2 is YNNKEL (reference sequence). The CDR3 loop is CASSHASYEQYF. The DNA for the CDR3 is TGTGCCAGCAGCCATGCGTCCTACGAGCAGTACTTC.

CDR3 nucleotides: TGTGCCAGCTTAGACGGAGGGGAGATCCTGACTTTC. Amino acids: CASLDGGEILTF. J is TRBJ2-6 and V is TRBV2; weak D call: TRBD2 (6 bases). Trimming pared 8 bases from V and 14 bases from J, leaving 16 bases between. The CDR3 has 12 amino acids. CDR1 is SNHLY and CDR2 is FYNNEI in the germline V gene. The full variable domain, with the rest looked up from reference TRBV2 and TRBJ2-6, is EPEVTQTPSHQVTQMGQEVILRCVPISNHLYFYWYRQILGQKVEFLVSFYNNEISEKSEIFDDQFSVERPDGSNFTLKIRSTKLEDSAMYFCASLDGGEILTFGAGSRLTVL.

The rearrangement joins TRBV18 to TRBJ1-1; maybe TRBD1 (5 bases). This CDR3 is built from 14 residues. The ends were cut back, 1 base at V and 6 bases at J, with 12 bases in the middle. CDR1 is KGHSH and CDR2 is LQKENI in the germline V gene. The DNA of the CDR3 is TGTGCCAGCTCACCACGGCAGGGTGGTGCTGAAGCTTTCTTT. Its protein product is CASSPRQGGAEAFF.

The genes are TRBV28 and TRBJ2-5; the match to TRBD1 covers 10 bases. The germline CDR1 and CDR2 sequences are MDHEN and SYDVKM. V lost 5 bases and J lost 2; bases outside the gene matches: 5. The CDR3 extends over 15 amino acids. The CDR3 DNA sequence: TGTGCCAGCAGTCCCGGGACAGGGGTGCAAGAGACCCAGTACTTC. Its translation: CASSPGTGVQETQYF. Full variable domain (outside the CDR3, taken from reference TRBV28 and TRBJ2-5): DVKVTQSSRYLVKRTGEKVFLECVQDMDHENMFWYRQDPGLGLRLIYFSYDVKMKEKGDIPEGYSVSREKKERFSLILESASTNQTSMYLCASSPGTGVQETQYFGPGTRLLVL.

V usage is TRBV28 and J usage is TRBJ1-3; TRBD1 is a possible D gene (5 bases). V gave up 3 bases and J gave up 0 bases, with 15 bases separating them. CDR3 size: 17 residues. Germline CDR1 MDHEN, CDR2 SYDVKM. CDR3 nucleotides: TGTGCCAGCAGTTTGAGGATGGCGGGGCTCTCTGGAAACACCATATATTTT. This encodes CASSLRMAGLSGNTIYF.

CDR3 region: CASLPRGQGYEQYF. CDR3 in DNA: TGTGCCAGCCTTCCCCGGGGACAGGGTTACGAGCAGTACTTC. V gene TRBV28 combines with J gene TRBJ2-7, with TRBD1 matching over 9 bases. In germline, CDR1 is MDHEN, CDR2 SYDVKM. CDR3 size: 14 residues. The J segment lost 4 bases and the V segment lost 8 bases, leaving 9 bases of the junction unmatched. Supplemented by reference TRBV28 and TRBJ2-7, the full variable domain reads DVKVTQSSRYLVKRTGEKVFLECVQDMDHENMFWYRQDPGLGLRLIYFSYDVKMKEKGDIPEGYSVSREKKERFSLILESASTNQTSMYLCASLPRGQGYEQYFGPGTRLTVT.

The chain is built from TRBV19 and TRBJ1-1, with D hard to call. Germline V gene data show CDR1 as LNHDA and CDR2 as SQIVND (reference sequence). Trimming cost V 5 bases and J 1 base, with 14 bases left between them. This CDR3 is 15 amino acids long. CDR3 residues: CASSLAHPRNTEAFF. As DNA, the CDR3 is TGTGCCAGTAGTTTAGCGCACCCCAGGAACACTGAAGCTTTCTTT.

The V gene is TRBV19, the J gene TRBJ2-1; 8 nucleotides match TRBD1. The CDR3 loop spans 16 amino acids. Germline lookup yields CDR1 LNHDA and CDR2 SQIVND (reference sequence). V was pared by 2 bases and J by 6 bases, with 9 bases of the junction left unmatched. DNA for the CDR3: TGTGCCAGTAGTATACACTCCGGACAGGGACTCAATGAGCAGTTCTTC. Residues: CASSIHSGQGLNEQFF.

This rearrangement joins TRBV5-1 to TRBJ2-7; a possible D gene is TRBD1 (5 bases). Trimming took off 0 bases at V and 0 bases at J, with 7 bases between the two ends. Per germline, CDR1 SGHRS and CDR2 YFSETQ. The CDR3 has 14 amino acids. The CDR3 loop reads CASSLGQSSYEQYF. CDR3 in DNA: TGCGCCAGCAGCTTGGGACAGAGCTCCTACGAGCAGTACTTC.

The chain joins TRBV29-1 to TRBJ2-3; perhaps TRBD2 as D (5 bases). The CDR3 extends over 12 amino acids. V was shortened by 7 bases and J by 0 bases, with 8 bases between the two germline ends. Germline V CDR1 and CDR2: SQVTM, ANQGSEA. The CDR3 region has the DNA TGCAGCGGAAGGACTAGCACAGATACGCAGTATTTT. Protein: CSGRTSTDTQYF.

The chain carries TRBV5-5 and TRBJ2-2, with TRBD2 identical over 7 bases. Germline loops: CDR1 SGHKS, CDR2 YYEKEE (reference sequence). This CDR3 has 17 amino acids. V trimming: 0 bases; J trimming: 3 bases; junction bases outside the gene matches: 8. DNA of the CDR3: TGTGCCAGCAGCTTGGTGGATGCGGGAGCGGACACCGGGGAGCTGTTTTTT. Translation gives CASSLVDAGADTGELFF.

The rearrangement uses TRBV7-2 and TRBJ1-5, with D possibly matching TRBD1 (6 bases). V lost 3 bases to trimming and J lost 3 bases, with 12 bases between them. Germline V gene sequence: CDR1 SGHTA, CDR2 FQGNSA. The CDR3 is 15 residues long. The DNA for the CDR3 is TGTGCCAGCAGCTTCGGAGGGGGGGTCAATCAGCCCCAGCATTTT. It codes for CASSFGGGVNQPQHF.